Given below is one T cell receptor (beta chain) in context. What it binds is unknown. The record originates from a study of Ad26.COV2.S vaccination and SARS-CoV-2 variants. Findings of the study overall: Participants given vaccine showed non-spike TCR breadth similar to that of placebo recipients. It was vaccine recipients, not placebo recipients, who had the higher spike-specific TCR breadth.

Sequencing used immunoSEQ multiplex PCR; TCRdb keeps in-frame clones, though not all of them. The table includes about 180,000 clones, around nine tenths detected once. The CDR3 consists of 15 residues. J is TRBJ2-3 and V is TRBV12-1; whether TRBD1, the table's D call, matches the DNA was not checked. TRBV12-1 has pseudogene status. Material: peripheral blood, obtained after recovery from COVID-19. The sequence came from a human donor who had recovered from COVID-19. CDR3 DNA: TGTGCCACTCCGATCACGGCGTCAGCAGGAGATACGCAGTATTTT. Encoded protein: CATPITASAGDTQYF.